This TCR beta chain stems from a study of blood T cells in healthy people across ages (dated by TCRdb to the mid-2010s). In terms of the full investigation: Template switching captured roughly one uniquely barcoded TCR beta cDNA molecule per two T cells in model experiments. The study analyzed two additional independent replicas of 1 million unique cDNA reads from the same blood draw for two donors, one aged 18 to 29 and one aged 80 or older. Donors were grouped into four age groups: young (average roughly 17 years), middle-aged (roughly 38), aged (approximately 67) and long-lived (approximately 75). To avoid experimental bias, donors of different ages were randomly spread across the sequencing lanes. Using deep sequencing normalized with unique cDNA molecular identifiers, the study measured how TCR beta repertoire diversity changes with age.

A word on this clonotype: Its recognized antigen is unknown. Base-call qualities are not available, and no considerably larger clone is one nucleotide away.

Points the paper makes about the study in general: Estimates of total diversity from one million sequenced T cells were regarded as lower bounds and underestimates. Donor CMV infection status was unknown, potentially confounding age-related changes in expanded clonotypes. A strong correlation was found between observed TCR beta diversity and the percentage of naive T cells measured by flow cytometry. Bulk unsorted PBMC profiling prevented conclusive comparison of naive and antigen-experienced compartments. Compared with the aged group, more naive CD4+ T cells, fewer expanded clones and increased TCR diversity were shown by the long-lived group, suggesting age selection. Observed TCR beta diversity per million T cells fell roughly linearly with age, and a significant reduction was already apparent by age approximately 41.

The protocol used for the library was 5' RACE. The instrument was an Illumina HiSeq 2500. A second PCR of about 6 to 12 cycles was performed with a sample-barcoded 5' primer and a J-beta primer mix. Each TCR beta cDNA molecule received a unique molecular identifier from a template-switch 5' adaptor carrying 12 random nucleotides. Each sample yielded at least 3 million CDR3-containing paired-end reads. All of the RNA was converted into first-strand cDNA using the Mint cDNA synthesis kit, with a TRBC-specific oligonucleotide serving as the primer. Following uracil-DNA glycosylase treatment, all cDNA underwent a first 18-cycle PCR with the universal primers M1SS and BC2_uni_R. The paper's data handling went like this. Normalization of each sample was performed by random selection of 1 million high-quality reads, each carrying a distinct molecular identifier. Instead of being binned into consensus sequences, reads that shared molecular identifiers were thrown out. MiTCR, run with a Q25 quality threshold and the strictest error-elimination algorithm, handled CDR3 identification, clonotype clustering and error correction. A nonparametric unseen species model with Euler transformation was used to estimate lower-bound total TCR beta diversity. Using fastp trimming at Q25 and MiXCR clonotype assembly, TCRdb reanalyzed the public sequencing data and kept in-frame beta chains. Records with the same CDR3 protein are collapsed into one entry carrying the most frequent genes and DNA. Clone size and V and J calls follow TCRdb, not the original study. The sample yields more than 1.4 million distinct CDR3 sequences; about 43% were counted once. The ten largest clones add up to 7% to 9.5% of the sample.

Trimming costs V 5 bases and J 2 bases, and their ends lie 16 bases apart. CDR1 is given as SGHVS and CDR2 as FNYEAQ, both from the germline V gene. Spanning cysteine to phenylalanine, the CDR3 consists of 15 amino acids. Only the CDR3 part of the read is kept: 45 bases, read in frame from the first base. The donors were about 40 Caucasian individuals from Russia, aged roughly 6 to 100 years, who were systemically healthy. Around 10 milliliters of peripheral blood were collected from each donor into EDTA-treated Vacutainer tubes. PBMCs were isolated by Ficoll-Paque density-gradient centrifugation, with at least 7 million obtained per sample. Trizol reagent was used to extract total RNA from PBMCs, with at least 6 micrograms per sample. For every donor, an aliquot of PBMCs went through flow cytometry to measure the percentages of naive CD45RAhigh/CD27high T cells.

The sample was blood. The receptor was derived from a woman under 30 in good health. The chain joins TRBV7-6 to TRBJ2-7; perhaps TRBD2 is the D gene, with 6 bases matching. Read as DNA, the sequence is TGTGCCAGCAGCACCTCCGGGACTTCTGCCTACGAGCAGTACTTC. This gives the protein CASSTSGTSAYEQYF.